Below are 4 T cell receptor beta chains sequenced from a single sample in a study of PD-1 blockade in classical Hodgkin lymphoma. Sequencing used immunoSEQ multiplex PCR; TCRdb keeps in-frame clones, though not all of them. The table includes roughly 70,000 clones, roughly 92% detected once. The time point denotes: newly diagnosed, previously untreated cHL patient sample. The sequenced material came from peripheral blood mononuclear cells (PBMCs). Receptors were obtained from a human donor with classical Hodgkin lymphoma.

The gene calls are TRBV9 and TRBJ2-1, with 8 bases aligning to TRBD2. The CDR3 length is 16 residues. V trimming: 4 bases; J trimming: 8 bases; junction bases outside the gene matches: 14. Germline assignment: CDR1 SGDLS and CDR2 YYNGEE. CDR3 nucleotide sequence: TGTGCCAGCAGCACCCACCCGGGACTAGGGACCGATGAGCAGTTCTTC. This translates into CASSTHPGLGTDEQFF.

The chain links TRBV6-1 to TRBJ2-7; D is possibly TRBD1 (5 bases). The V and J ends lost 0 bases and 0 bases respectively, with 6 bases between them. Germline CDR1 is MNHNS and CDR2 is SASEGT. The CDR3 consists of 14 residues. The CDR3 spells CASSEAGVSYEQYF. CDR3 in DNA: TGTGCCAGCAGTGAAGCAGGGGTCTCCTACGAGCAGTACTTC.

The rearrangement links TRBV7-6 to TRBJ2-1, with a tentative D call TRBD2 (7 bases). The germline V gene has CDR1 SGHVS and CDR2 FNYEAQ. CDR3 length: 15 amino acids. V lost 5 bases and J lost 7, with 18 bases in between. CDR3 bases: TGTGCCAGCAGCCCGTGGGGGGGGCCGGGGAATGAGCAGTTCTTC. Protein product: CASSPWGGPGNEQFF.

The J gene is TRBJ2-5, the V gene TRBV5-1; 8 bases are shared with TRBD2. The CDR3 extends over 14 amino acids. CDR1 SGHRS and CDR2 YFSETQ come from the germline V gene. Trimming removed 5 bases from V and 5 bases from J; junction bases left unmatched: 8. CDR3 bases: TGCGCCAGCAGGTCACTAGCGGAAGGGGAGACCCAGTACTTC. As protein: CASRSLAEGETQYF. The variable domain in full, with the rest retrieved from reference TRBV5-1 and TRBJ2-5, is KAGVTQTPRYLIKTRGQQVTLSCSPISGHRSVSWYQQTPGQGLQFLFEYFSETQRNKGNFPGRFSGRQFSNSRSEMNVSTLELGDSALYLCASRSLAEGETQYFGPGTRLLVL.